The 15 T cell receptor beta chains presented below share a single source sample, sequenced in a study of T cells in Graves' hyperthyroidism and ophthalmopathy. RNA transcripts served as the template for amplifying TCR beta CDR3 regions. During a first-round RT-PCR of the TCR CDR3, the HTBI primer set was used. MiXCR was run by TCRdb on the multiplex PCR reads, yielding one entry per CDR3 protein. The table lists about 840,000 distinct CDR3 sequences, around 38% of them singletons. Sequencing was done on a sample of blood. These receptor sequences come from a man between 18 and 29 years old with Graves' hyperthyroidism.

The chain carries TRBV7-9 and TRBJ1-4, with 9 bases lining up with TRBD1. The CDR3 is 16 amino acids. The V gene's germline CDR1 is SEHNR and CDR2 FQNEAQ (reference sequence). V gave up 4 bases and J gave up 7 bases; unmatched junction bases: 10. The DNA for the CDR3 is TGTGCCAGCAGCTGTACGGACAGGGGATTGGGTGAAAAACTGTTTTTT. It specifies CASSCTDRGLGEKLFF.

The CDR3 region has the DNA TGTGCCAGCAGCGCGAGGACTAGTGGGGAGCAGTACTTC. It translates to CASSARTSGEQYF. The gene calls are TRBV9 and TRBJ2-7; 7 positions match TRBD2. The CDR3 is 13 amino acids. CDR1 SGDLS and CDR2 YYNGEE come from the germline V gene. Trimming took 3 bases from V and 7 from J; bases not matched to a gene: 7.

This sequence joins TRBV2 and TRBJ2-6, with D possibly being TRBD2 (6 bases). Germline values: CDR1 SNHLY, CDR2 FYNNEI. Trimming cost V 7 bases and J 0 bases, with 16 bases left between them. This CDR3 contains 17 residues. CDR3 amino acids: CASNKGGDSSGANVLTF. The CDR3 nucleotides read TGTGCCAGCAATAAAGGCGGGGATAGCTCTGGGGCCAACGTCCTGACTTTC.

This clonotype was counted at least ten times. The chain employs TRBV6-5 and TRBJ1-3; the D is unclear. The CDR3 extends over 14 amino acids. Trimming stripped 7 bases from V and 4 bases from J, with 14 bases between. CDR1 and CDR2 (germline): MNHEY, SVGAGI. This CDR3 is CASTPGRTGNTIYF. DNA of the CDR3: TGTGCCAGCACCCCTGGGCGGACGGGAAACACCATATATTTT.

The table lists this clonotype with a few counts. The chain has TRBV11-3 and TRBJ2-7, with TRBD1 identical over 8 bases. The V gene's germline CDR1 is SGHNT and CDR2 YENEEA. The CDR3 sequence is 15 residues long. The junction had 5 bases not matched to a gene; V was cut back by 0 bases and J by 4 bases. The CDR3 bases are TGTGCCAGCAGCTTAGAGGCACAGGGGGTATACGAGCAGTACTTC. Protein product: CASSLEAQGVYEQYF.

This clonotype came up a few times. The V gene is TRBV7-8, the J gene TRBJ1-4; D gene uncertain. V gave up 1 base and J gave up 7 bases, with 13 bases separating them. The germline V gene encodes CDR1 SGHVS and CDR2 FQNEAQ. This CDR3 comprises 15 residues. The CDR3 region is CASSLGVFLGEKLFF. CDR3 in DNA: TGTGCCAGCAGCTTAGGGGTCTTCCTAGGTGAAAAACTGTTTTTT.

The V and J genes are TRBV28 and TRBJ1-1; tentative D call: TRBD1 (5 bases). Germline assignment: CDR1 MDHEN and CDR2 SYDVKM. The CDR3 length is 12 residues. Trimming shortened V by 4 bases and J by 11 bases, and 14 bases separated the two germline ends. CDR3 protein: CASSSSGQAAFF. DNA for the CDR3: TGTGCCAGCAGTTCCTCCGGACAAGCCGCTTTCTTT. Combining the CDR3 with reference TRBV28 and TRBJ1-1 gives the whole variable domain DVKVTQSSRYLVKRTGEKVFLECVQDMDHENMFWYRQDPGLGLRLIYFSYDVKMKEKGDIPEGYSVSREKKERFSLILESASTNQTSMYLCASSSSGQAAFFGQGTRLTVV.

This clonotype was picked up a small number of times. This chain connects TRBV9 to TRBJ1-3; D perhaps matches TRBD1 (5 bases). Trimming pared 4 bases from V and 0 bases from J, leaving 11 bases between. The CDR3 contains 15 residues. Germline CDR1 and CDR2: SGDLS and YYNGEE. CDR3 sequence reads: CASSYDSLSGNTIYF. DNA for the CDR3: TGTGCCAGCAGCTATGACAGCCTCTCTGGAAACACCATATATTTT.

The CDR3, as DNA: TGTGCCATCAGTGACCCCGGGACAGGGGATGGAGAGACCCAGTACTTC. Its translation is CAISDPGTGDGETQYF. The rearrangement joins TRBV10-3 to TRBJ2-5, with 10 bases matching TRBD1. The germline gives CDR1 ENHRY, CDR2 SYGVKD. Losses at the gene ends were 3 bases for V and 4 bases for J; bases not matched to a gene: 8. There are 16 residues in the CDR3.

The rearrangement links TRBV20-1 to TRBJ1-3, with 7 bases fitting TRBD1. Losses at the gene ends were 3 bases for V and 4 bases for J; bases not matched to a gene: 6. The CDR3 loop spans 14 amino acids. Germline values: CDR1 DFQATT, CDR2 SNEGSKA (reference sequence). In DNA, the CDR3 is TGCAGTGCTAGCGAGGGGGCGGGGGGAAACACCATATATTTT. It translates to CSASEGAGGNTIYF.

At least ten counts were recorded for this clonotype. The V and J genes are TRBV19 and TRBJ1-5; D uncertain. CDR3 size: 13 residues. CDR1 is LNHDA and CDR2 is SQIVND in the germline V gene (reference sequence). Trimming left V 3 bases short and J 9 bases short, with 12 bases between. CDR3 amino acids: CASSMDGFRPQHF. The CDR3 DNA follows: TGTGCCAGTAGTATGGACGGGTTCCGGCCCCAGCATTTT.

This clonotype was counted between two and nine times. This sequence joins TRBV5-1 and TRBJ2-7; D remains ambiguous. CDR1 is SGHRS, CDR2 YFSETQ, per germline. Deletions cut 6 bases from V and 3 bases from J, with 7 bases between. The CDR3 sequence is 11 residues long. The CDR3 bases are TGCGCCAGCAAGGACGTCTACGAGCAGTACTTC. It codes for CASKDVYEQYF.

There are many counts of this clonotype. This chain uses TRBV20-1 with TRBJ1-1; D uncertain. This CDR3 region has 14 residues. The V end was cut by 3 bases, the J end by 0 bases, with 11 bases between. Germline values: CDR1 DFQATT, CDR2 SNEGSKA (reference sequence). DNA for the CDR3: TGCAGTGCTAGTCCACATACTATGAACACTGAAGCTTTCTTT. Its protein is CSASPHTMNTEAFF.

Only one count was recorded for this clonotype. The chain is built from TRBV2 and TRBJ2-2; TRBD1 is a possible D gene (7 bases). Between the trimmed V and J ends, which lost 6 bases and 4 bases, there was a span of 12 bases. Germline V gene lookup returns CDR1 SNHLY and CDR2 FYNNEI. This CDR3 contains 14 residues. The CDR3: CASRFRGATGELFF. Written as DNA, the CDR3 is TGTGCCAGCAGGTTCAGGGGGGCCACCGGGGAGCTGTTTTTT.

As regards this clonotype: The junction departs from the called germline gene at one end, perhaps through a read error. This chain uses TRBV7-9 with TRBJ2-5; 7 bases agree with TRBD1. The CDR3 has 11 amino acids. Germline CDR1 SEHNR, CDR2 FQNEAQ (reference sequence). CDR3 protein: CASSHETGQHF. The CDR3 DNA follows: TGTGCCAGCAGCCATGAGACAGGGCAGCACTTC.